This section outlines one T cell receptor (beta chain) sequence together with its context. Symptom resolution, clearance, or two negative PCRs marked the recovered donors of Cohort 3. The sample is drawn from a study of blood T cell repertoires in COVID-19. Across the whole study: PBMCs, B-cell-depleted T cells, or T cells were the source of the cDNA or gDNA that made up the material.

The germline V gene encodes CDR1 MNHNY and CDR2 SVGAGI (reference sequence). This CDR3 is built from 15 residues. V lost 2 bases, J lost 0 bases, and 3 bases stayed unmatched. Authors' methods: Reference gene primer amplification gave estimated nucleated cell counts. Profiled with immunoSEQ multiplex PCR; TCRdb holds only in-frame clones, not every one. The DNA gave D and trimming, while V, J and clone size come from that table. The table lists around 250,000 clones, around nine tenths of them singletons. Sequencing input: PBMCs or T cells enriched from blood (not recorded which). The clonotype was recovered from a woman in her forties or fifties who had recovered from COVID-19. The chain carries TRBV6-6 and TRBJ2-7; TRBD2 agrees at 8 bases. Here the CDR3 reads CASSYGSGSSYEQYF. CDR3 DNA sequence: TGTGCCAGCAGTTACGGGAGCGGGAGCTCCTACGAGCAGTACTTC.